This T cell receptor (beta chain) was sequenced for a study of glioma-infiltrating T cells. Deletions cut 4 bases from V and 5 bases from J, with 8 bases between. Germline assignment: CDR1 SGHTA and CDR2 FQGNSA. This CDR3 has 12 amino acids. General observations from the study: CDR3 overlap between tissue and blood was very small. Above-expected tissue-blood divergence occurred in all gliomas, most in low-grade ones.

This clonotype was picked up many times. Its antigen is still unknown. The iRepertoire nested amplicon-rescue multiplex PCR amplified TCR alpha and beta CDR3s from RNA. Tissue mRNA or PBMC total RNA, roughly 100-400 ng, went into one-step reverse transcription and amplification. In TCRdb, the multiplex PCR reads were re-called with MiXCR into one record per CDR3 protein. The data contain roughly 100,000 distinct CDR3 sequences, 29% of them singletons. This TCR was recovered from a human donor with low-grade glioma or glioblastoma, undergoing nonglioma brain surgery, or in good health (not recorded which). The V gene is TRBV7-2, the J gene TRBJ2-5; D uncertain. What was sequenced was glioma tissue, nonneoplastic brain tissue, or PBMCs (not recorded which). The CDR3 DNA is TGTGCCAGCAGCTCCTATGGCGAGACCCAGTACTTC. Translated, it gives CASSSYGETQYF.